The sequence of this T cell receptor (beta chain) was determined in a study of Graves' ophthalmopathy and Graves' hyperthyroidism. Trimming cost V 0 bases and J 3 bases; bases outside gene matches: 8. Germline V gene data show CDR1 as DFQATT and CDR2 as SNEGSKA (reference sequence). The CDR3 loop spans 15 amino acids. RNA transcripts were the template, and TCR beta CDR3 regions were amplified from them. First-round RT-PCR relied on HTBI primers, and a second-round multiplex PCR came next. MiXCR, run by TCRdb on the multiplex PCR reads, gives a single entry per CDR3 protein. This table has about 390,000 distinct CDR3 sequences, about a sixth appearing once.

The receptor's source is an adult woman with stable Graves' hyperthyroidism. The source material was peripheral blood. The genes are TRBV20-1 and TRBJ2-7, with 7 bases lining up with TRBD1. This CDR3 reads CSARDLAGGLYEQYF. The CDR3 DNA reads TGCAGTGCTAGAGATTTGGCAGGGGGTCTCTACGAGCAGTACTTC.